This T cell receptor beta chain was retrieved from a study of T-cell reconstitution after alpha-beta-depleted transplantation in children. This clonotype was recorded many times. Its antigen is as yet unknown. V was pared by 3 bases and J by 2 bases, with 1 base of the junction left unmatched. CDR3 length: 15 amino acids. The library targeted TCRbeta and was prepared with unique molecular identifiers. TCRdb used MiXCR to reprocess the PCR reads, holding one entry per CDR3 protein. Of 450,000 to 600,000 distinct CDR3 sequences listed, roughly a tenth are singletons. Whole-study findings and limits: Diversity and T-cell counts at one year after transplant derived mostly from new T cells. By about two months after transplant, alpha-beta T cells reportedly arose from several hundred graft clones that had expanded. The study traced high day-60 TCRbeta diversity in some patients to surviving recipient T cells and thymic progenitors.

The sample consisted of PBMCs, taken before TCRalphabeta/CD19-depleted stem cell transplant. This sequence was found in a child aged 2-15 years with inherited bone marrow failure, due to receive a stem cell transplant. V and J are TRBV12-3 or TRBV12-4 and TRBJ2-1, with TRBD2 matching over 10 bases. As DNA, the CDR3 is TGTGCCAGCAGTTTGGGACTAGCGACCTACAATGAGCAGTTCTTC. Amino acid sequence: CASSLGLATYNEQFF.